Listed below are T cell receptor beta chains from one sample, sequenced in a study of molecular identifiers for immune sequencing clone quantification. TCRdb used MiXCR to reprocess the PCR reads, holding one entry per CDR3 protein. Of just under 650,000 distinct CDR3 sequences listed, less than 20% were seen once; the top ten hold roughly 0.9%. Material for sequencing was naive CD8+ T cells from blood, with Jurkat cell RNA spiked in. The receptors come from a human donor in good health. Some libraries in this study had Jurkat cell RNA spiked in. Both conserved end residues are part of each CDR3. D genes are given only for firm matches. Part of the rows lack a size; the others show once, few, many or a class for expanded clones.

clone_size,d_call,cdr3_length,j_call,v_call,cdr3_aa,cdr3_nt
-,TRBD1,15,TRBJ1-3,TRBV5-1,CAGSLDRGSGNTIYF,TGCGCCGGCAGCTTGGACAGGGGCTCTGGAAACACCATATATTTT
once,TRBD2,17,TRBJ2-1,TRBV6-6,CASSYYTSGGLKNEQFF,TGTGCCAGCAGTTACTACACTAGCGGGGGGCTGAAGAATGAGCAGTTCTTC
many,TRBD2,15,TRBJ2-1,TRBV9,CASSVWLSSGKEQFF,TGTGCCAGCAGCGTATGGTTGTCTAGCGGGAAGGAGCAGTTCTTC
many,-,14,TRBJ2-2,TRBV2,CASSDPLVPGELFF,TGTGCCAGCAGTGACCCCCTTGTCCCCGGGGAGCTGTTTTTT
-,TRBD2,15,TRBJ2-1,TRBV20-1,CSASGLADSYNEQFF,TGCAGTGCTTCTGGACTAGCGGACTCCTACAATGAGCAGTTCTTC
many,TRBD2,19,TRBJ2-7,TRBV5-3,CARSLYRICGGTISYEQYF,TGTGCCAGAAGCTTGTATAGGATCTGCGGGGGGACTATTTCCTACGAGCAGTACTTC
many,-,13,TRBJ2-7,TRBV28,CASSTHSSPEQYF,TGTGCCAGCAGCACCCACTCGAGTCCCGAGCAGTACTTC
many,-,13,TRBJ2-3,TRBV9,CASSVVSADTQYF,TGTGCCAGCAGCGTAGTTTCCGCAGATACGCAGTATTTT
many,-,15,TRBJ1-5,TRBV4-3,CASSQEGTANQPQHF,TGCGCCAGCAGCCAAGAAGGAACAGCCAATCAGCCCCAGCATTTT
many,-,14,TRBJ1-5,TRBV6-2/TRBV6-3,CASSYSLGNQPQHF,TGTGCCAGCAGTTACTCGTTAGGGAATCAGCCCCAGCATTTT
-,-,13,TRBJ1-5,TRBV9,CASSSDGGDTQHF,TGTGCCAGCTCCTCAGACGGGGGCGATACGCAGCATTTT
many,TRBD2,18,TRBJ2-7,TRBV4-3,CASSQDSSGRARWYEQYF,TGCGCCAGCAGCCAAGATTCTAGCGGGAGGGCCCGCTGGTACGAGCAGTACTTC
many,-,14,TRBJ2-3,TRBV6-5,CASTPGASTDTQYF,TGTGCCAGCACGCCGGGAGCTAGCACAGATACGCAGTATTTT
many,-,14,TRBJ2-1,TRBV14,CASSQGAGRGEQFF,TGTGCCAGCAGCCAAGGAGCCGGTAGGGGTGAGCAGTTCTTC
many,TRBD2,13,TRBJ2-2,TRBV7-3,CASRLADTGELFF,TGTGCCAGCAGACTAGCGGACACCGGGGAGCTGTTTTTT
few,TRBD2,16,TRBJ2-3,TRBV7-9,CASSLAQEGGTDTQYF,TGTGCCAGCAGCTTAGCGCAGGAGGGAGGGACAGATACGCAGTATTTT
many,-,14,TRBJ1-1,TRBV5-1,CASSLPGGGREAFF,TGCGCCAGCAGCTTGCCGGGAGGGGGTCGAGAAGCTTTCTTT
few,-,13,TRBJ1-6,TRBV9,CASSTKGNSPLHF,TGTGCCAGCAGCACAAAGGGGAATTCACCCCTCCACTTT
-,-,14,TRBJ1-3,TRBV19,CASSVNFSGNTIYF,TGTGCCAGTAGTGTGAACTTCTCTGGAAACACCATATATTTT
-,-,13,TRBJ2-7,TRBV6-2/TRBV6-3,CAIQGLGLYEQYF,TGTGCCATACAGGGACTCGGACTCTACGAGCAGTACTTC
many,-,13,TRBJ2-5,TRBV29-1,CSAYSGNQETQYF,TGCAGCGCATATAGCGGAAACCAAGAGACCCAGTACTTC
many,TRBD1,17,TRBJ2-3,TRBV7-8,CASSSGQGIYSTDTQYF,TGTGCCAGCAGCTCGGGACAGGGGATCTATAGCACAGATACGCAGTATTTT
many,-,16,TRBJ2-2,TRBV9,CASSLWGGGITGELFF,TGTGCCAGCAGCCTCTGGGGAGGGGGCATCACCGGGGAGCTGTTTTTT
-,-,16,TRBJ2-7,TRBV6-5,CASSYMGAGLGGERYF,TGTGCCAGCAGTTATATGGGGGCAGGCCTGGGGGGCGAGCGGTACTTC
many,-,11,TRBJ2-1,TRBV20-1,CSAREINEQFF,TGCAGTGCTAGAGAGATTAATGAGCAGTTCTTC
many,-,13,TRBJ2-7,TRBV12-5,CASGTGSAYEQYF,TGTGCTAGTGGTACAGGGTCCGCCTACGAGCAGTACTTC
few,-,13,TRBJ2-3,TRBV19,CASSIVDADTQYF,TGTGCCAGTAGTATTGTAGACGCAGATACGCAGTATTTT
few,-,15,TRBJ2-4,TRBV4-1,CASSQSQVAKNIRYF,TGCGCCAGCAGCCAGTCTCAGGTAGCCAAAAACATTCGGTACTTC
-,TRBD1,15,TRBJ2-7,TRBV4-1,CASSLGTDSSYEQYF,TGCGCCAGCAGCCTAGGGACAGACAGCTCCTACGAGCAGTACTTC
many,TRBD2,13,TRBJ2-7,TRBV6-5,CASSTARSGSRYF,TGTGCCAGCAGTACTGCTCGTAGCGGGTCGCGGTACTTC
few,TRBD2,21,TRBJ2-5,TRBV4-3,CASSQAPRGEVLAGVQETQYF,TGCGCCAGCAGCCAAGCCCCAAGGGGGGAAGTACTAGCGGGGGTCCAAGAGACCCAGTACTTC
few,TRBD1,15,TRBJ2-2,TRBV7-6,CASSLGTGDTGELFF,TGTGCCAGCAGCTTAGGGACAGGGGACACCGGGGAGCTGTTTTTT
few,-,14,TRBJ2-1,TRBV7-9,CASSRGRSYNEQFF,TGTGCCAGCAGCCGGGGGAGGTCCTACAATGAGCAGTTCTTC
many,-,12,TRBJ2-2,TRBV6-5,CASSYDGGELFF,TGTGCCAGCAGTTACGACGGCGGGGAGCTGTTTTTT
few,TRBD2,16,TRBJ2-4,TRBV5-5,CASSLSSGFAKNIQYF,TGTGCCAGCAGCTTGTCTAGCGGGTTCGCCAAAAACATTCAGTACTTC
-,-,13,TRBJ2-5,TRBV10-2,CASNATLQETQYF,TGCGCCAGCAACGCGACATTACAAGAGACCCAGTACTTC
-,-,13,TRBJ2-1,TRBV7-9,CASSLATDNEQFF,TGTGCCAGCAGCTTAGCAACCGACAATGAGCAGTTCTTC
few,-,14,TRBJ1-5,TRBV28,CATGEMNGNQPQHF,TGTGCCACCGGCGAGATGAACGGCAATCAGCCCCAGCATTTT
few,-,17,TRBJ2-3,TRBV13,CASSFTRDSGSTDTQYF,TGTGCCAGCAGCTTCACCAGGGACAGCGGGAGCACAGATACGCAGTATTTT
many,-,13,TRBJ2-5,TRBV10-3,CAISDGLQETQYF,TGTGCCATCAGCGACGGGCTACAAGAGACCCAGTACTTC
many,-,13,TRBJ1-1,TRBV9,CASSDGSNTEAFF,TGTGCCAGCAGCGACGGATCCAACACTGAAGCTTTCTTT
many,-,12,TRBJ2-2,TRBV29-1,CSAHWDTGELFF,TGCAGCGCGCACTGGGACACCGGGGAGCTGTTTTTT